This TCR beta chain is from a study of OX40 agonist ivuxolimab in advanced cancers. Produced via immunoSEQ multiplex PCR; TCRdb's table is partial and in-frame only. The sample gives around 150,000 clones, 90% of which show up once; 1.1% is in the top ten. CDR3 length equals 15 residues. The junction had 4 bases not matched to a gene; V was cut back by 2 bases and J by 4 bases. Germline CDR1 and CDR2: MDHEN and SYDVKM. The sequencing here drew on CD4+ or CD8+ T cells sorted from blood, taken in a trial of the OX40 agonist ivuxolimab. The chain couples TRBV28 to TRBJ2-1; the match to TRBD2 covers 8 bases. The receptor was derived from an adult with an advanced solid tumor such as melanoma, head and neck, liver or kidney cancer. CDR3 protein: CASSLGAGAYNEQFF. For the CDR3, the DNA is TGTGCCAGCAGTTTAGGAGCGGGAGCGTACAATGAGCAGTTCTTC. The variable domain in full, with the rest retrieved from reference TRBV28 and TRBJ2-1, is DVKVTQSSRYLVKRTGEKVFLECVQDMDHENMFWYRQDPGLGLRLIYFSYDVKMKEKGDIPEGYSVSREKKERFSLILESASTNQTSMYLCASSLGAGAYNEQFFGPGTRLTVL.